These T cell receptor beta chains were read from a single sample in a study of blood T cell repertoires in COVID-19. Sequenced by immunoSEQ multiplex PCR; TCRdb stores in-frame clones only, minus some. The table shows approximately 260,000 clones, with more than 60% occurring only once. The sample consisted of peripheral blood. Receptors were obtained from a woman aged 40 to 49 with active or convalescent COVID-19. Each CDR3 is given with its conserved first and last residue. The D gene is left open where the match is weak. Not every row has a clone size; where given, it reads once, few, many or a size class.

clone_size | j_call | cdr3_length | d_call | v_call | cdr3_nt | cdr3_aa
. | TRBJ1-1 | 16 | TRBD1 | TRBV5-8 | TGTGCCAGCAGCCCCCTGACAGGGGGAACGAACACTGAAGCTTTCTTT | CASSPLTGGTNTEAFF
. | TRBJ1-3 | 18 | TRBD1 | TRBV4-1 | TGCGCCAGCAGTCTTAGACAGGGGGCCCTTTTCTCTGGAAACACCATATATTTT | CASSLRQGALFSGNTIYF
. | TRBJ1-2 | 14 | . | TRBV5-1 | TGCGCCAGCAGTCCGGGACACCCAGTCTATGGCTACACCTTC | CASSPGHPVYGYTF
. | TRBJ1-5 | 14 | . | TRBV29-1 | TGCAGCGTTATTTGGGCGTATAGCAATCAGCCCCAGCATTTT | CSVIWAYSNQPQHF
. | TRBJ1-2 | 14 | . | TRBV10-3 | TGTGCCATCAGTGTCGGTATGCAGGACTATGGCTACACCTTC | CAISVGMQDYGYTF
. | TRBJ1-2 | 17 | TRBD1 | TRBV28 | TGTGCCAGCAGTTTAAGGGTACAGGGGGATTCAGCTATTGGCTACACCTTC | CASSLRVQGDSAIGYTF
. | TRBJ2-6 | 15 | . | TRBV7-3 | TGTGCCAGCAGCTTAGGTAGCCCTGGGGCCAACGTCCTGACTTTC | CASSLGSPGANVLTF
few | TRBJ2-1 | 13 | . | TRBV2 | TGTGCCAGCAGTGAACAACTGTACAATGAGCAGTTCTTC | CASSEQLYNEQFF
. | TRBJ1-1 | 15 | . | TRBV7-2 | TGTGCCAGCAGCTTCCCTACAGGGCAGGGAACTGAAGCTTTCTTT | CASSFPTGQGTEAFF
. | TRBJ1-2 | 14 | . | TRBV19 | TGTGCCAGTAGCGTTGGCAGGGTGGAAGATGGCTACACCTTC | CASSVGRVEDGYTF
once | TRBJ1-2 | 12 | TRBD1 | TRBV2 | TGTGCCAGCAGTGTCACAGGGGACGGCTACACCTTC | CASSVTGDGYTF
. | TRBJ2-1 | 15 | TRBD2 | TRBV6-5 | TGTGCCAGCAGTTACGGACGGGGGGGACACAATGAGCAGTTCTTC | CASSYGRGGHNEQFF
. | TRBJ1-1 | 13 | . | TRBV9 | TGTGCCAGCAGCGTTGGAGCGAACACTGAAGCTTTCTTT | CASSVGANTEAFF
. | TRBJ1-2 | 15 | . | TRBV18 | TGTGCCAGCTCACCAGGGGCTGCAGATCTCTATGGCTACACCTTC | CASSPGAADLYGYTF
. | TRBJ1-4 | 13 | TRBD1 | TRBV10-2 | TGCGCCAGCACGGACAGGGCAAGTGAAAAACTGTTTTTT | CASTDRASEKLFF
many | TRBJ2-1 | 14 | TRBD2 | TRBV5-1 | TGCGCCAGCAGCTCCGCGGGGGGTTACAATGAGCAGTTCTTC | CASSSAGGYNEQFF
. | TRBJ1-2 | 12 | . | TRBV19 | TGTGCCAGTCAGACACTTAACTATGGCTACACCTTC | CASQTLNYGYTF
few | TRBJ2-1 | 15 | TRBD2 | TRBV7-3 | TGTGCCAGCAGCTTAACTAGCGGGGACTACAATGAGCAGTTCTTC | CASSLTSGDYNEQFF
many | TRBJ1-3 | 15 | . | TRBV2 | TGTGCCAGCAGTGGAGGTTACACCTCTGGAAACACCATATATTTT | CASSGGYTSGNTIYF
. | TRBJ2-5 | 15 | TRBD1 | TRBV5-4 | TGTGCCAGCAGCCGCCCCGGACAGGGGCAAGAGACCCAGTACTTC | CASSRPGQGQETQYF
few | TRBJ1-3 | 14 | . | TRBV5-1 | TGCGCCAGCAGCCCCGGAGACTCTGGAAACACCATATATTTT | CASSPGDSGNTIYF
few | TRBJ2-1 | 17 | TRBD2 | TRBV7-9 | TGTGCCAGCAGCGAACTGGAGGAAGCGGGGGGACGGGTTGAGCAGTTCTTC | CASSELEEAGGRVEQFF
. | TRBJ2-7 | 14 | . | TRBV5-1 | TGCGCCAGCAGCTTGACATCTCAGGGGAAAGGGCAGTACTTC | CASSLTSQGKGQYF
. | TRBJ2-1 | 15 | . | TRBV3-1/TRBV3-2 | TGTGCCAGCAGCCAAGAAGGCCCGGGCTACAATGAGCAGTTCTTC | CASSQEGPGYNEQFF
. | TRBJ1-2 | 12 | . | TRBV14 | TGTGCCAGCAGCCCCGGCGGGTATGGCTACACCTTC | CASSPGGYGYTF
few | TRBJ2-2 | 12 | . | TRBV28 | TGTGCCAGCCTCTCGGGGACCGGGGAGCTGTTTTTT | CASLSGTGELFF
. | TRBJ1-6 | 13 | . | TRBV19 | TGTGCCAGTAGTATAGATCACGGCGGGACCCTCCACTTT | CASSIDHGGTLHF
. | TRBJ1-3 | 15 | TRBD1 | TRBV3-1/TRBV3-2 | TGTGCCAGCAGCTATGCGAGGGGGCCGGGAAACACCATATATTTT | CASSYARGPGNTIYF
. | TRBJ1-6 | 13 | . | TRBV5-4 | TGTGCCAGCAGCTTGGTAGCGGATTCACCCCTCCACTTT | CASSLVADSPLHF